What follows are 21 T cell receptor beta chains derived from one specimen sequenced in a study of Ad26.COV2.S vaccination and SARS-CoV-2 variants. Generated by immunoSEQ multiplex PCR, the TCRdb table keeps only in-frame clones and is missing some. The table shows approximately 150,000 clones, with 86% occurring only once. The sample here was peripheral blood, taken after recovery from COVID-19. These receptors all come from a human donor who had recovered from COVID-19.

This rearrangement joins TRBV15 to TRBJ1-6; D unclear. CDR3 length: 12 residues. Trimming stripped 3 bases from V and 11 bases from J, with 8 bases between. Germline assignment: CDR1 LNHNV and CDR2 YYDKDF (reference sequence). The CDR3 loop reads CATSSPSAPLHF. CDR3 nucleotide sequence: TGTGCCACCAGCAGTCCCTCCGCACCCCTCCACTTT.

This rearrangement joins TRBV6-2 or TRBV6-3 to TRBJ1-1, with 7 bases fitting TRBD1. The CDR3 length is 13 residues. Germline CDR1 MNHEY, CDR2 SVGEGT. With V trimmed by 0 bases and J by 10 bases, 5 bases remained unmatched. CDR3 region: CASSYSHRGAAFF. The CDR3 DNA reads TGTGCCAGCAGTTACTCGCACAGGGGTGCAGCTTTCTTT.

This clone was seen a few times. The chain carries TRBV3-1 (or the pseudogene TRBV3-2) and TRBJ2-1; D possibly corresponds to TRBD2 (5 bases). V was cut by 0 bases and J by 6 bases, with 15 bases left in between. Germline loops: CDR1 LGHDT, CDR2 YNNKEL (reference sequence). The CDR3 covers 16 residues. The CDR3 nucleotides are TGTGCCAGCAGCCAAGACAAGGGCCGAGGGTTCAATGAGCAGTTCTTC. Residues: CASSQDKGRGFNEQFF.

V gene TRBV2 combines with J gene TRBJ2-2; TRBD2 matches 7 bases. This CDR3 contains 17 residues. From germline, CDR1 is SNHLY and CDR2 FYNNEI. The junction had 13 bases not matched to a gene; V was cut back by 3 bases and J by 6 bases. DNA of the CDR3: TGTGCCAGCAGTGAGGGTCAGGGAGGGAGCTCGGCCGGGGAGCTGTTTTTT. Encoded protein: CASSEGQGGSSAGELFF. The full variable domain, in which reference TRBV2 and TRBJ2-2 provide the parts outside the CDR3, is EPEVTQTPSHQVTQMGQEVILRCVPISNHLYFYWYRQILGQKVEFLVSFYNNEISEKSEIFDDQFSVERPDGSNFTLKIRSTKLEDSAMYFCASSEGQGGSSAGELFFGEGSRLTVL.

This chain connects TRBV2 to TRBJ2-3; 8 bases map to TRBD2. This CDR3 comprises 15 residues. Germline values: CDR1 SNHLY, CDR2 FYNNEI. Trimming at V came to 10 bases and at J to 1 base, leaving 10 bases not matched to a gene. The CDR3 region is CANQISGDGTDTQYF. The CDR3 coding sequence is TGTGCCAACCAAATTAGCGGGGATGGCACAGATACGCAGTATTTT.

The CDR3 DNA is TGTGCCAGCAGTGAGGACAGGGTAATCCACGAGCAGTACTTC. Residues: CASSEDRVIHEQYF. V and J are TRBV25-1 and TRBJ2-7; 8 nucleotides match TRBD1. V trimming: 3 bases; J trimming: 5 bases; junction bases outside the gene matches: 6. In germline, CDR1 is MGHDK, CDR2 SYGVNS. The CDR3 consists of 14 residues.

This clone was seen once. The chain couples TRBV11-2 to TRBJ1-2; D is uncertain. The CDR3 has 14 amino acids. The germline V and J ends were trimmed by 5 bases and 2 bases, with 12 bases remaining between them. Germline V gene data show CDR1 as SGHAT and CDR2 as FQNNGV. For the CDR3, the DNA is TGTGCCAGCAGCCTACCGACCGTAAACTATGGCTACACCTTC. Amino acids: CASSLPTVNYGYTF.

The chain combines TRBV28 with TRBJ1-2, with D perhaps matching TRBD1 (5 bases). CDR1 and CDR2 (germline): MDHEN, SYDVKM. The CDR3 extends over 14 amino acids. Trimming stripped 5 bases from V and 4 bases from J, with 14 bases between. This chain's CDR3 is CASSPPGLGYGYTF. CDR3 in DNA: TGTGCCAGCAGTCCCCCAGGGCTTGGCTATGGCTACACCTTC.

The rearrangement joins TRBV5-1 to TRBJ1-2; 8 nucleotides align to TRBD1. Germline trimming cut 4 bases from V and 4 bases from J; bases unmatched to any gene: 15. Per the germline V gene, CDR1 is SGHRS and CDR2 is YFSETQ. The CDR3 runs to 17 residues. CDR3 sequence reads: CASSPDGVDRDRYGYTF. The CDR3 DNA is TGCGCCAGCAGCCCTGATGGCGTGGACAGGGATCGCTATGGCTACACCTTC.

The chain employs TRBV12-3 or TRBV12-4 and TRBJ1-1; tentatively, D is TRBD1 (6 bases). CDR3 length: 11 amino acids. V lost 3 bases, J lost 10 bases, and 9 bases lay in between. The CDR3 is CASSLEGGAFF. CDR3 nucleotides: TGTGCCAGCAGTTTGGAGGGGGGAGCTTTCTTT.

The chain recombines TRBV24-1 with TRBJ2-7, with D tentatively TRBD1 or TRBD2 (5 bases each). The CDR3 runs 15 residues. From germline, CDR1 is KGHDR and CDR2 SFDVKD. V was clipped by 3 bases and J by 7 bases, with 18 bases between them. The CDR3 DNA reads TGTGCCACCAGTGATGCCGGGACGGACCCTTTGGAGCAGTACTTC. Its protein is CATSDAGTDPLEQYF.

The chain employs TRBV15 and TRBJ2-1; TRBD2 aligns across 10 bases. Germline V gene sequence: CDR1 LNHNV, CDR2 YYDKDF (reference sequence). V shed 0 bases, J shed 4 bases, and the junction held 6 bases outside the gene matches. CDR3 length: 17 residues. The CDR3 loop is CATSRDLAGESYNEQFF. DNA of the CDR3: TGTGCCACCAGCAGAGATCTAGCGGGGGAGTCGTACAATGAGCAGTTCTTC.

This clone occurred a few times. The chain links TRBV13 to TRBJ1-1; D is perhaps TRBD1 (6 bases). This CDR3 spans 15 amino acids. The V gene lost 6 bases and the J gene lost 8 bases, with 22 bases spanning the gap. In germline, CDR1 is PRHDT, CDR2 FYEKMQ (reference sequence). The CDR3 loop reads CASSLPSTGPGEAFF. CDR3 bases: TGTGCCAGCAGTCTGCCTTCTACAGGGCCCGGCGAAGCTTTCTTT. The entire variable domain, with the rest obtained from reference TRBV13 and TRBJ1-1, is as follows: AAGVIQSPRHLIKEKRETATLKCYPIPRHDTVYWYQQGPGQDPQFLISFYEKMQSDKGSIPDRFSAQQFSDYHSELNMSSLELGDSALYFCASSLPSTGPGEAFFGQGTRLTVV.

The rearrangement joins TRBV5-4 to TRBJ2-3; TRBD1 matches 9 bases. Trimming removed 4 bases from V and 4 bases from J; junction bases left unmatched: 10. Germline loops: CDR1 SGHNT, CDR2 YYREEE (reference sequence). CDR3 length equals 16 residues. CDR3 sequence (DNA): TGTGCCAGCAGCCCCCTAGGACAGGGGTATTCAGATACGCAGTATTTT. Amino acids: CASSPLGQGYSDTQYF. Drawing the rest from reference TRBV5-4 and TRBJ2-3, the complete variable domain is ETGVTQSPTHLIKTRGQQVTLRCSSQSGHNTVSWYQQALGQGPQFIFQYYREEENGRGNFPPRFSGLQFPNYSSELNVNALELDDSALYLCASSPLGQGYSDTQYFGPGTRLTVL.

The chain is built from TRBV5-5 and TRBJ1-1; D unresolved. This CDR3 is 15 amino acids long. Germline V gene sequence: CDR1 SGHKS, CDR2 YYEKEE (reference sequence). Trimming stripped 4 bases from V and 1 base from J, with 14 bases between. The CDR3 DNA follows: TGTGCCAGCAGCCCCTTGCCGACACCGAACACTGAAGCTTTCTTT. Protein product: CASSPLPTPNTEAFF.

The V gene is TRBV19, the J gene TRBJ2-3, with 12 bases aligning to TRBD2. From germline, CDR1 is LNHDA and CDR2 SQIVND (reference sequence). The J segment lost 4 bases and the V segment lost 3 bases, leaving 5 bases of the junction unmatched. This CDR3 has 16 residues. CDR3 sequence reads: CASSIRLAGDADTQYF. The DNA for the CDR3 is TGTGCCAGTAGTATCAGACTAGCGGGGGATGCAGATACGCAGTATTTT.

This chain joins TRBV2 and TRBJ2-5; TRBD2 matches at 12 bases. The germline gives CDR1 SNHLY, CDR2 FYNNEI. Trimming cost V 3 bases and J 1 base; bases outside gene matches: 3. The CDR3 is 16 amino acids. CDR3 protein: CASSDVGLAGQETQYF. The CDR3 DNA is TGTGCCAGCAGTGATGTGGGACTAGCGGGCCAAGAGACCCAGTACTTC.

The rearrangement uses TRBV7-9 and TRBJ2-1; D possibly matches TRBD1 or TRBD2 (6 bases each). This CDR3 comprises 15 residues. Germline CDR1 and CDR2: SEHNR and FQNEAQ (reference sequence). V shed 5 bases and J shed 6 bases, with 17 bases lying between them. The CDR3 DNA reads TGTGCCAGCAGCCGCCCGTCGGGGGCGCTCAATGAGCAGTTCTTC. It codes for CASSRPSGALNEQFF.

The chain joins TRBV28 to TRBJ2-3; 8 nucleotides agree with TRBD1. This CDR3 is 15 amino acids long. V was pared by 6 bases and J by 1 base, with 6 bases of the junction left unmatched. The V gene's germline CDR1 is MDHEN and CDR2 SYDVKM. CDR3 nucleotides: TGTGCCAGCAGCCAGGACAGGGTACGCACAGATACGCAGTATTTT. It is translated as CASSQDRVRTDTQYF.

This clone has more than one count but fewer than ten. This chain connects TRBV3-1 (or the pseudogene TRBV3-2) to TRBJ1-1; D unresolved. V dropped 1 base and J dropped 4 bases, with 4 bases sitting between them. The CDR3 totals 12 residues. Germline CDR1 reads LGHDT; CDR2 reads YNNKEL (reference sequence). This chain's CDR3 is CASSQAFTEAFF. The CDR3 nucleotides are TGTGCCAGCAGCCAAGCGTTCACTGAAGCTTTCTTT.

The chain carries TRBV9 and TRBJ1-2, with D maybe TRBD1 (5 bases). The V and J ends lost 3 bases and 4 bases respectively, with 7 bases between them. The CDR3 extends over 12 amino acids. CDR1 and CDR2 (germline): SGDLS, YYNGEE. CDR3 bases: TGTGCCAGCAGCGGCGACAGCTATGGCTACACCTTC. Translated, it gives CASSGDSYGYTF.